Below, 18 T cell receptor beta chains from the same sample are listed, as sequenced in a study of CXCR3-negative and CXCR3-positive naive CD8 T cells. The study's findings and limits: More hydrophobic TRB CDR3s were found in CXCR3-positive naive cells than in CXCR3-negative naive cells.

No cognate antigen is known for these TCRs. Via 5' RACE with UMI labels, TRB cDNA libraries were prepared. TCRdb reprocessed the 5' RACE reads, keeping one entry per CDR3 protein, no DNA. The sample table sets out 100,000 to 150,000 distinct CDR3 sequences. Sample: naive CXCR3+ CD8+ T cells from blood. As to subset: CD45RO-CCR7+CD27+CD95- naive CD8+ T cells expressing CXCR3 (TNR3+). The receptors shown here come from a human donor in good health. Some clones in this sample may be carry-over from other donors' samples.

This chain uses TRBV20-1 with TRBJ1-1; no DNA is available, so the TRBD1 call from TCRdb remains unchecked. CDR1 and CDR2 from the germline V gene are DFQATT and SNEGSKA (reference sequence). This CDR3 spans 11 amino acids. The CDR3 here is CSAGTGSEAFF.

The chain carries TRBV12-3 or TRBV12-4 and TRBJ1-2. The CDR3 consists of 12 residues. CDR3 amino acids: CASSPGSGGYTF.

The chain carries TRBV12-3 or TRBV12-4 and TRBJ1-5; TCRdb picks TRBD1, but there is no DNA to check that call. The CDR3 length is 15 residues. CDR3 residues: CASSLQGYGNQPQHF.

This sequence joins TRBV28 and TRBJ2-1; TCRdb names TRBD1, which stays unverified in the absence of DNA. The CDR3 has 18 amino acids. Germline-derived CDR1 and CDR2 are MDHEN and SYDVKM. The CDR3 protein is CASSLLIYGTGRGNEQFF.

The gene calls are TRBV7-9 and TRBJ2-7; the TRBD1 assignment by TCRdb is unverifiable without DNA. The CDR3 contains 16 residues. Germline lookup yields CDR1 SEHNR and CDR2 FQNEAQ (reference sequence). CDR3 protein: CASSHLPGSSSYEQYF.

The V call is TRBV4-2, the J call TRBJ2-7; TCRdb indicates TRBD2, and absent DNA this call remains unverified. The CDR3 is 16 residues long. Germline values: CDR1 LGHNA, CDR2 YNFKEQ. The CDR3 sequence: CASSHSSGGAIYEQYF.

The chain employs TRBV7-9 and TRBJ2-7; TCRdb outputs TRBD1, but without DNA this stays unchecked. The germline CDR1 and CDR2 sequences are SEHNR and FQNEAQ (reference sequence). The CDR3 totals 15 residues. This chain's CDR3 is CASSNGGQGAYEQYF.

The gene calls are TRBV29-1 and TRBJ1-1. This CDR3 has 11 amino acids. Germline V lookup: CDR1 SQVTM, CDR2 ANQGSEA. Here the CDR3 reads CSVDTNTEAFF.

The chain carries TRBV5-4 and TRBJ2-2; TCRdb proposes TRBD2, but this gene call is untestable without DNA. The CDR3 loop spans 13 amino acids. Germline-derived CDR1 and CDR2 are SGHNT and YYREEE (reference sequence). The chain's CDR3 is CASWTSGTGELFF.

The CDR3 reads CATPLGGDTEAFF. V usage is TRBV27 and J usage is TRBJ1-1; without DNA, the TCRdb call of TRBD1 cannot be checked. The CDR3 length is 13 residues. Germline CDR1 is MNHEY and CDR2 is SMNVEV (reference sequence).

The rearrangement links TRBV20-1 to TRBJ1-5; the D call of TRBD1 rests on TCRdb alone, since no DNA is present to check it. CDR1 is DFQATT and CDR2 is SNEGSKA in the germline V gene (reference sequence). CDR3 size: 15 residues. This CDR3 reads CSAAGVGQGNQPQHF.

V and J are TRBV14 and TRBJ1-2; the TCRdb call, TRBD1, lacks DNA for checking. Germline V gives CDR1 SGHDN, CDR2 FVKESK. The CDR3 is 13 residues long. The CDR3 loop is CASSLTGFYGYTF. Variable domain in full (rest from reference TRBV14 and TRBJ1-2): EAGVTQFPSHSVIEKGQTVTLRCDPISGHDNLYWYRRVMGKEIKFLLHFVKESKQDESGMPNNRFLAERTGGTYSTLKVQPAELEDSGVYFCASSLTGFYGYTFGSGTRLTVV.

The chain is built from TRBV25-1 and TRBJ2-7; TCRdb's assignment of TRBD1 cannot be checked, as there is no DNA. Germline lookup yields CDR1 MGHDK and CDR2 SYGVNS. This CDR3 has 13 residues. CDR3 loop: CATATGAWGEQYF.

The J gene is TRBJ2-1, the V gene TRBV11-3; TCRdb selects TRBD1, and the lack of DNA leaves this call unchecked. The length of the CDR3 is 15 residues. Germline V lookup: CDR1 SGHNT, CDR2 YENEEA. The CDR3 is CASSPNPTGRDEQLF.

V is TRBV12-3 or TRBV12-4 and J is TRBJ1-1. The CDR3 totals 13 residues. CDR3 sequence: CASRDPTYTEAFF.

The chain couples TRBV7-9 to TRBJ2-1; TCRdb reports TRBD1, a call that lacks DNA to check it against. CDR1 and CDR2 from the germline V gene are SEHNR and FQNEAQ (reference sequence). The CDR3 length is 15 residues. CDR3 sequence reads: CASRLQGASDYEQFF.

The chain has TRBV12-3 or TRBV12-4 and TRBJ2-7. The CDR3 loop spans 12 amino acids. The CDR3 sequence: CASSLGPSEQYF.

The chain combines TRBV7-2 with TRBJ2-3; TCRdb indicates TRBD1, and absent DNA this call remains unverified. From germline, CDR1 is SGHTA and CDR2 FQGNSA. This CDR3 contains 15 residues. CDR3 amino acids: CASSEWGGLTDTQYF.